This T cell receptor (beta chain) was observed in a study of patients and donors after allogeneic stem cell transplantation. TCRdb analysed the RT-PCR reads with MiXCR anew, one entry per CDR3 protein. The repertoire has approximately 160,000 distinct CDR3 sequences, 24% of them found once; the top ten carry about 25%. Germline-derived CDR1 and CDR2 are SGHDN and FVKESK. The CDR3 covers 12 residues. V lost 1 base and J 7 bases, leaving 7 bases between the germline ends. In its sample, this clonotype was seen many times. Sequenced input: blood, either unsorted or a sorted T cell fraction (not recorded which). This receptor was obtained from a human donor who was either an allogeneic HSCT recipient or a stem cell or donor lymphocyte infusion donor (not recorded which). It is not recorded whose cells these are; they may come from a transplant donor. The chain uses TRBV14 and TRBJ1-2; D call uncertain. CDR3 sequence reads: CASSQVGLGYTF. In DNA form, the CDR3 reads TGTGCCAGCAGCCAAGTCGGTCTTGGCTACACCTTC.